What follows are 18 T cell receptor beta chains derived from one specimen sequenced in a study of blood T cell repertoires in COVID-19. Method: immunoSEQ multiplex PCR; TCRdb's copy keeps in-frame clones and lacks some. This table has 450,000 to 500,000 clones, 75% to 90% appearing once. Input material: PBMCs or T cells enriched from blood (not recorded which). These receptors were taken from a woman between 18 and 30 years old who had recovered from COVID-19.

V gene TRBV7-9 combines with J gene TRBJ2-5, with D possibly TRBD1 on 5 matching bases. Germline V gene data show CDR1 as SEHNR and CDR2 as FQNEAQ (reference sequence). This CDR3 comprises 17 residues. V was trimmed by 3 bases and J by 2 bases, leaving 19 bases between them. This CDR3 is CASSLVTGVGGQETQYF. DNA for the CDR3: TGTGCCAGCAGCTTGGTCACAGGTGTGGGCGGACAAGAGACCCAGTACTTC.

The V gene is TRBV2, the J gene TRBJ1-1, with 7 bases that match TRBD1. This CDR3 has 13 residues. With V trimmed by 7 bases and J by 1 base, 3 bases remained unmatched. CDR1 is SNHLY, CDR2 FYNNEI, per germline. The CDR3 nucleotides read TGTGCCAGCAAGGGGACAGCGAACACTGAAGCTTTCTTT. Its protein is CASKGTANTEAFF.

V usage is TRBV30 and J usage is TRBJ2-5; 7 bases match TRBD1. From germline, CDR1 is GTSNPN and CDR2 SVGIG (reference sequence). This CDR3 contains 13 residues. The J segment lost 5 bases and the V segment lost 0 bases, leaving 3 bases of the junction unmatched. CDR3 amino acids: CAWSVKGAETQYF. The CDR3 bases are TGTGCCTGGAGTGTAAAGGGGGCGGAGACCCAGTACTTC.

The chain links TRBV11-2 to TRBJ1-1, with 8 bases aligning to TRBD1. The CDR3 totals 16 residues. J lost 3 bases, V lost 0 bases, and 6 bases had no gene match. Germline assignment: CDR1 SGHAT and CDR2 FQNNGV. The CDR3 is CASSLEPGGGDTEAFF. For the CDR3, the DNA is TGTGCCAGCAGCTTAGAGCCAGGGGGCGGAGACACTGAAGCTTTCTTT.

This chain uses TRBV5-4 with TRBJ1-3; a weak D match, TRBD1 (5 bases). The CDR3 totals 15 residues. Germline-derived CDR1 and CDR2 are SGHNT and YYREEE (reference sequence). Trimming cost V 4 bases and J 1 base, with 12 bases left between them. The CDR3 sequence is CASSPTGRSGNTIYF. Written as DNA, the CDR3 is TGTGCCAGCAGCCCTACAGGCCGGTCTGGAAACACCATATATTTT.

V is TRBV5-1 and J is TRBJ2-5, with 9 bases aligning to TRBD1. The CDR3 covers 17 residues. Trimming removed 0 bases from V and 5 bases from J; junction bases left unmatched: 11. Germline V gives CDR1 SGHRS, CDR2 YFSETQ. In nucleotides, the CDR3 is TGCGCCAGCAGCTTGGGGACCGGGACAGGGAATTGGGAGACCCAGTACTTC. This gives the protein CASSLGTGTGNWETQYF.

J is TRBJ2-1 and V is TRBV13, with a weak D call TRBD2 (6 bases). Germline V lookup: CDR1 PRHDT, CDR2 FYEKMQ (reference sequence). The CDR3 has 16 residues. V lost 4 bases, J lost 1 base, and 14 bases lay in between. CDR3 in DNA: TGTGCCAGCAGCTCGTCCCGACGGGGGTCCTACAATGAGCAGTTCTTC. Translation gives CASSSSRRGSYNEQFF.

The V gene is TRBV11-2, the J gene TRBJ2-7; D might be TRBD1 (6 bases). The germline CDR1 and CDR2 sequences are SGHAT and FQNNGV. Trimming stripped 5 bases from V and 12 bases from J, with 29 bases between. This CDR3 is built from 16 residues. Here the CDR3 DNA reads TGTGCCAGCAGCCATTACCTACAGGGACCCCAACGTCAGAGGTACTTC. It encodes CASSHYLQGPQRQRYF.

The chain is built from TRBV27 and TRBJ2-1; D possibly corresponds to TRBD1 (5 bases). V was shortened by 5 bases and J by 5 bases, with 16 bases between the two germline ends. This CDR3 spans 15 amino acids. Germline V lookup: CDR1 MNHEY, CDR2 SMNVEV (reference sequence). The CDR3 DNA follows: TGTGCCAGCAGTGCCGGACACCGAGCGAACAATGAGCAGTTCTTC. It translates to CASSAGHRANNEQFF.

This chain connects TRBV9 to TRBJ1-1; D is perhaps TRBD1 (5 bases). CDR3 size: 15 residues. CDR1 is SGDLS, CDR2 YYNGEE, per germline. V was pared by 7 bases and J by 1 base, with 17 bases between. CDR3 sequence (DNA): TGTGCCAGCTCCTCCGTGTGGGGGGAGAACACTGAAGCTTTCTTT. Residues: CASSSVWGENTEAFF. Full variable domain (rest looked up from reference TRBV9 and TRBJ1-1): DSGVTQTPKHLITATGQRVTLRCSPRSGDLSVYWYQQSLDQGLQFLIQYYNGEERAKGNILERFSAQQFPDLHSELNLSSLELGDSALYFCASSSVWGENTEAFFGQGTRLTVV.

The rearrangement links TRBV5-6 to TRBJ2-3; D unresolved. Germline CDR1 SGHDT, CDR2 YYEEEE. Trimming took off 1 base at V and 2 bases at J, with 11 bases between the two ends. The CDR3 covers 15 residues. The CDR3 DNA reads TGTGCCAGCAGCTTGATTGGCACAGTCACAGATACGCAGTATTTT. This translates into CASSLIGTVTDTQYF.

This CDR3 is CASSFGAGGSGETQYF. DNA of the CDR3: TGTGCCAGCAGTTTTGGGGCGGGGGGTTCGGGAGAGACCCAGTACTTC. This chain uses TRBV27 with TRBJ2-5, with 8 nucleotides matching TRBD2. From germline, CDR1 is MNHEY and CDR2 SMNVEV (reference sequence). This CDR3 spans 16 amino acids. The trim removed 3 bases at V and 4 bases at J, leaving 10 bases unmatched.

This rearrangement joins TRBV2 to TRBJ2-3; D is possibly TRBD2 (6 bases). The germline V and J ends were trimmed by 8 bases and 5 bases, with 17 bases remaining between them. The germline V gene has CDR1 SNHLY and CDR2 FYNNEI. This CDR3 region has 14 residues. Written as DNA, the CDR3 is TGTGCCAGCGTATGGCGGGGTAGGCAAGATACGCAGTATTTT. Its translation: CASVWRGRQDTQYF.

The chain joins TRBV5-1 to TRBJ2-7; 10 bases agree with TRBD2. With 9 bases clipped from V and 5 bases from J, the junction kept 14 bases outside the gene matches. The CDR3 is 15 residues long. Germline CDR1 SGHRS, CDR2 YFSETQ. As DNA, the CDR3 is TGCGCCACCTCGCTAGCGGGGGAGCCTGGGGACGAGCAGTACTTC. As protein: CATSLAGEPGDEQYF.

The chain combines TRBV28 with TRBJ1-2, with 7 bases lining up with TRBD1. V gave up 3 bases and J gave up 7 bases; unmatched junction bases: 11. The germline CDR1 and CDR2 sequences are MDHEN and SYDVKM. The CDR3 length is 15 residues. The CDR3 spells CASSLDRSSFGGYTF. In DNA, the CDR3 is TGTGCCAGCAGTTTGGACAGGTCTAGCTTCGGTGGCTACACCTTC.

The chain is built from TRBV5-1 and TRBJ2-2, with 7 bases aligning to TRBD1. After removal of 4 bases from V and 1 base from J, the junction contained 4 bases not matched to a gene. The CDR3 is made up of 15 amino acids. The germline V gene has CDR1 SGHRS and CDR2 YFSETQ. CDR3 in DNA: TGCGCCAGCAGCCCCGGGACAGTGAACACCGGGGAGCTGTTTTTT. This gives the protein CASSPGTVNTGELFF. Full variable domain (remainder filled in from reference TRBV5-1 and TRBJ2-2): KAGVTQTPRYLIKTRGQQVTLSCSPISGHRSVSWYQQTPGQGLQFLFEYFSETQRNKGNFPGRFSGRQFSNSRSEMNVSTLELGDSALYLCASSPGTVNTGELFFGEGSRLTVL.

The CDR3 region is CAGGGRGTDTQYF. CDR3 nucleotide sequence: TGTGCCGGCGGGGGGCGGGGCACAGATACGCAGTATTTT. This chain links TRBV2 with TRBJ2-3, with 8 bases matching TRBD2. Germline V gene sequence: CDR1 SNHLY, CDR2 FYNNEI. The CDR3 sequence is 13 residues long. V shed 11 bases and J 1 base; nucleotides not matched to a gene: 5. Full variable domain (rest looked up from reference TRBV2 and TRBJ2-3): EPEVTQTPSHQVTQMGQEVILRCVPISNHLYFYWYRQILGQKVEFLVSFYNNEISEKSEIFDDQFSVERPDGSNFTLKIRSTKLEDSAMYFCAGGGRGTDTQYFGPGTRLTVL.

V usage is TRBV11-2 and J usage is TRBJ2-2; no reliable D call. The V gene lost 4 bases and the J gene lost 5 bases, with 11 bases spanning the gap. Germline assignment: CDR1 SGHAT and CDR2 FQNNGV. The CDR3 loop spans 14 amino acids. The CDR3 nucleotides are TGTGCCAGCAGCTCTCCAAGGCGGACCGGGGAGCTGTTTTTT. Encoded protein: CASSSPRRTGELFF.